This T cell receptor beta chain appears in the sequencing data of a study of T cells expressing NK-cell markers. Points from the study as a whole: In four donors, dominant clonotypes made up roughly 28.3-65% of CD3+CD56-NKG2C+ cells.

The CDR3 totals 16 residues. For each CDR3 protein, TCRdb gives one entry from its re-call of the 5' RACE reads, without DNA. The sample has 350,000 to 400,000 distinct CDR3 sequences, and its top ten clones hold about 11%. Points on this clonotype: The antigen is unknown.

The receptor's source is a woman between 45 and 60 years old in good health. The chain is built from TRBV12-3 or TRBV12-4 and TRBJ2-1; TCRdb proposes TRBD2, but this gene call is untestable without DNA. The sample taken for sequencing was blood T cells: a sorted CD56 or NKG2C T cell subset, CD4+ or CD8+ T cells, or bulk PBMC T cells (not recorded which). CDR3 sequence reads: CASRDGLAGVVNEQFF.